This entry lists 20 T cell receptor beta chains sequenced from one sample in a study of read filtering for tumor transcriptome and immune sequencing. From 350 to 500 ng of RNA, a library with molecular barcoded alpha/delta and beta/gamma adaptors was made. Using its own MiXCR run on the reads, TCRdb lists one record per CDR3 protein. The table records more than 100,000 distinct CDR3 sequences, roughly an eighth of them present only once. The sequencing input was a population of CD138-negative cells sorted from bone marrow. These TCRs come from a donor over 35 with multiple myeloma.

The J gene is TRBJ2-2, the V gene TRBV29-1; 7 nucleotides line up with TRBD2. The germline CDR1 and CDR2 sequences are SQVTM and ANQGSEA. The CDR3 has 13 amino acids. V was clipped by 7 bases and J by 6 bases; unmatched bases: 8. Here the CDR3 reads CSARSGISGELFF. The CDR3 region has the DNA TGCAGCGCTCGAAGCGGGATTTCCGGGGAGCTGTTTTTT.

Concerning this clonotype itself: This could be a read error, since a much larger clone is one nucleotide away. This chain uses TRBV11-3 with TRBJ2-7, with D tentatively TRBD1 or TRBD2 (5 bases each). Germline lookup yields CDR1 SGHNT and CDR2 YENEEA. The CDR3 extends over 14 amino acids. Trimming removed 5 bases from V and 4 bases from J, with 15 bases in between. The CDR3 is CASSPSGAEYEQYF. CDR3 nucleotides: TGTGCCAGCAGCCCCTCCGGGGCTGAGTACGAGCAGTACTTC. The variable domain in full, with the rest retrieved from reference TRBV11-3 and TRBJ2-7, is EAGVVQSPRYKIIEKKQPVAFWCNPISGHNTLYWYLQNLGQGPELLIRYENEEAVDDSQLPKDRFSAERLKGVDSTLKIQPAELGDSAVYLCASSPSGAEYEQYFGPGTRLTVT.

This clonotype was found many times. The CDR3 region is CSASPVAGVQETQYF. The DNA for the CDR3 is TGCAGTGCTAGCCCCGTAGCGGGAGTACAAGAGACCCAGTACTTC. The rearrangement uses TRBV20-1 and TRBJ2-5, with 9 bases lining up with TRBD2. The germline V gene encodes CDR1 DFQATT and CDR2 SNEGSKA (reference sequence). V trimming: 3 bases; J trimming: 2 bases; junction bases outside the gene matches: 7. CDR3 length: 15 residues.

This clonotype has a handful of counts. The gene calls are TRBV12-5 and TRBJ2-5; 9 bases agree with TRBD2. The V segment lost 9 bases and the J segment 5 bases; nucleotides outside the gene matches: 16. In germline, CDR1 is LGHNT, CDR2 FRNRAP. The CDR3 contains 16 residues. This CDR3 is CASIPAGGPSRETQYF. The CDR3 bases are TGTGCTAGCATTCCTGCGGGAGGGCCCTCGAGGGAGACCCAGTACTTC.

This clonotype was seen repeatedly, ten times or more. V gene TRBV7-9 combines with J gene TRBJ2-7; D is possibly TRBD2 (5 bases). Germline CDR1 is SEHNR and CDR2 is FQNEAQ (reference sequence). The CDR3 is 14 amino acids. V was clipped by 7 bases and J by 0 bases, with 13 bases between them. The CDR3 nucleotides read TGTGCCAGCACCTCAGAGGGAATCTCCTACGAGCAGTACTTC. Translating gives CASTSEGISYEQYF.

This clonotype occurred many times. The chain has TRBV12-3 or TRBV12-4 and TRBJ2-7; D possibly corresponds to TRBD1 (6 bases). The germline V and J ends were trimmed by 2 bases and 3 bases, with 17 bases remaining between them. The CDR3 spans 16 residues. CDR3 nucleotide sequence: TGTGCCAGCAGTTTAAGGGGGTCGGGACAAATCTACGAGCAGTACTTC. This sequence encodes CASSLRGSGQIYEQYF.

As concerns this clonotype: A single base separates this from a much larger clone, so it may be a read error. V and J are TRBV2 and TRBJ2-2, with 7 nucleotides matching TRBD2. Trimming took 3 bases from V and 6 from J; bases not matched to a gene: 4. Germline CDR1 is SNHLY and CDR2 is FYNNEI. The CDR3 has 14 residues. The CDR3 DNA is TGTGCCAGCAGTGAGTGGGAGGGCCCCGGGGAGCTGTTTTTT. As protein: CASSEWEGPGELFF.

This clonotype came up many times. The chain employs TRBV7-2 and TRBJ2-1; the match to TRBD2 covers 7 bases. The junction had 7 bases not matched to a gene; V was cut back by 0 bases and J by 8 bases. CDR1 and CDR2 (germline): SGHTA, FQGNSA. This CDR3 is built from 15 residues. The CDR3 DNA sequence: TGTGCCAGCAGCTTAGCCAGCCAGCGGGGATATGAGCAGTTCTTC. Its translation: CASSLASQRGYEQFF. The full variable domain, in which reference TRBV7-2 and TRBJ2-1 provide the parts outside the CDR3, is GAGVSQSPSNKVTEKGKDVELRCDPISGHTALYWYRQSLGQGLEFLIYFQGNSAPDKSGLPSDRFSAERTGGSVSTLTIQRTQQEDSAVYLCASSLASQRGYEQFFGPGTRLTVL.

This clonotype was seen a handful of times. The CDR3 DNA follows: TGTGCCAGCAGTCTCCGGGACAGACAAGAGACCCAGTACTTC. It yields the protein CASSLRDRQETQYF. V usage is TRBV6-6 and J usage is TRBJ2-5; 7 bases line up with TRBD1. The germline V gene has CDR1 MNHNY and CDR2 SVGAGI (reference sequence). The junction had 5 bases not matched to a gene; V was cut back by 5 bases and J by 2 bases. The CDR3 is made up of 14 amino acids.

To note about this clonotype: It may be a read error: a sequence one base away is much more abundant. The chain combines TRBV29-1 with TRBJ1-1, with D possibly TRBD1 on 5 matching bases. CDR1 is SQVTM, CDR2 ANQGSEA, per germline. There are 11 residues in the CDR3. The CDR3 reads CSVSMDTEAIF. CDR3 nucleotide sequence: TGCAGCGTCTCAATGGACACTGAAGCTATCTTT.

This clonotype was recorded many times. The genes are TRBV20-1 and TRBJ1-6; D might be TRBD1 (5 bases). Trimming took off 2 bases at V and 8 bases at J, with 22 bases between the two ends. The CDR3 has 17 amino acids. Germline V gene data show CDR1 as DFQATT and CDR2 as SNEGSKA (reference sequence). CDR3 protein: CSARSGRTLGEHSPLHF. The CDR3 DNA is TGCAGTGCTAGATCGGGTCGGACACTCGGAGAGCATTCACCCCTCCACTTT.

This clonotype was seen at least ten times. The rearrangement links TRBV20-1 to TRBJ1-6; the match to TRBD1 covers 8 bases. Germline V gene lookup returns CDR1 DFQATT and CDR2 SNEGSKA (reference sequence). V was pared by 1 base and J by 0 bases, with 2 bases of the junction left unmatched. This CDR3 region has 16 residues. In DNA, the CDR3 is TGCAGTGCTAGAGTAGGGACAGGCTCCTATAATTCACCCCTCCACTTT. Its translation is CSARVGTGSYNSPLHF.

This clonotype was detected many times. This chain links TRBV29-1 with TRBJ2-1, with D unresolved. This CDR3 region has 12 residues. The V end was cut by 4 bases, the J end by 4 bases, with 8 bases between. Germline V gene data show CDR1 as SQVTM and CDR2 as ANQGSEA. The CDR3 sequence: CSVAKGYNEQFF. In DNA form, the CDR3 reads TGCAGCGTTGCTAAGGGATACAATGAGCAGTTCTTC.

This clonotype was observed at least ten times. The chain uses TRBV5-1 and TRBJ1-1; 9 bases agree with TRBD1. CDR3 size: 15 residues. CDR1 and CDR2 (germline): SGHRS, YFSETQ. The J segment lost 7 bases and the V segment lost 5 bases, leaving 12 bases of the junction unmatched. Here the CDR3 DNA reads TGCGCCAGCAGTTCCCCCGGGACAGGGTTTGGTGAAGCTTTCTTT. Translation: CASSSPGTGFGEAFF.

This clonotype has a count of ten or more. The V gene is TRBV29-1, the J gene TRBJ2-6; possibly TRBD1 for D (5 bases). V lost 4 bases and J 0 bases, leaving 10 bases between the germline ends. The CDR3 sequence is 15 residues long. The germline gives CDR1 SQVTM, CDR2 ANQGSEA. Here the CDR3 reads CSVGGSFSGANVLTF. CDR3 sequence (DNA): TGCAGCGTTGGGGGCAGTTTCTCTGGGGCCAACGTCCTGACTTTC. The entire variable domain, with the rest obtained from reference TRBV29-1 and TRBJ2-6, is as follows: SAVISQKPSRDICQRGTSLTIQCQVDSQVTMMFWYRQQPGQSLTLIATANQGSEATYESGFVIDKFPISRPNLTFSTLTVSNMSPEDSSIYLCSVGGSFSGANVLTFGAGSRLTVL.

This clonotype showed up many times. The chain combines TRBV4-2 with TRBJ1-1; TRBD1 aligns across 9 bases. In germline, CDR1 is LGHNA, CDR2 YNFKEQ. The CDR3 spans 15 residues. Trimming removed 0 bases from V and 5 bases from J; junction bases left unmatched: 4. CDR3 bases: TGTGCCAGCAGCCAAGAGGGACAGGGAGGTACTGAAGCTTTCTTT. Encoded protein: CASSQEGQGGTEAFF.

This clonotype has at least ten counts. For the CDR3, the DNA is TGTGCCAGCCAGGGGAGGGGAGCGCAGGACACAGATACGCAGTATTTT. As protein: CASQGRGAQDTDTQYF. The V and J genes are TRBV6-1 and TRBJ2-3; possible D gene TRBD2, 7 bases. Germline V gives CDR1 MNHNS, CDR2 SASEGT. Between the trimmed V and J ends, which lost 8 bases and 2 bases, there was a span of 20 bases. This CDR3 comprises 16 residues.

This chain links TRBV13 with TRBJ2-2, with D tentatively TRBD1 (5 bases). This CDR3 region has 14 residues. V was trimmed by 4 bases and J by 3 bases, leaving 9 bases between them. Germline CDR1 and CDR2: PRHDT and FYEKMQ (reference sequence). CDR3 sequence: CASSSLGDTGELFF. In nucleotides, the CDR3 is TGTGCCAGCAGCTCCCTAGGGGACACCGGGGAGCTGTTTTTT.

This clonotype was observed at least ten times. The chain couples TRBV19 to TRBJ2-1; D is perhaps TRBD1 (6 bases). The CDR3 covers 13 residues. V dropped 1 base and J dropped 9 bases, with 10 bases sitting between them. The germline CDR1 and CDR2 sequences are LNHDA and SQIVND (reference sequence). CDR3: CASSIGRGTEQFF. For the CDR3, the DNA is TGTGCCAGTAGTATAGGCAGGGGTACTGAGCAGTTCTTC.

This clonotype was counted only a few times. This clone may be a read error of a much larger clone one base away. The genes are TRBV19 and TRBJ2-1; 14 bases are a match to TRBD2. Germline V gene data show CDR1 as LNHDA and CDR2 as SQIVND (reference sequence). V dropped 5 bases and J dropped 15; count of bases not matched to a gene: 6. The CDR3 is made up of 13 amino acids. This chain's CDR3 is CASSVGTSGRLFF. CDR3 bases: TGTGCCAGTAGTGTAGGGACTAGCGGGAGACTGTTCTTC.